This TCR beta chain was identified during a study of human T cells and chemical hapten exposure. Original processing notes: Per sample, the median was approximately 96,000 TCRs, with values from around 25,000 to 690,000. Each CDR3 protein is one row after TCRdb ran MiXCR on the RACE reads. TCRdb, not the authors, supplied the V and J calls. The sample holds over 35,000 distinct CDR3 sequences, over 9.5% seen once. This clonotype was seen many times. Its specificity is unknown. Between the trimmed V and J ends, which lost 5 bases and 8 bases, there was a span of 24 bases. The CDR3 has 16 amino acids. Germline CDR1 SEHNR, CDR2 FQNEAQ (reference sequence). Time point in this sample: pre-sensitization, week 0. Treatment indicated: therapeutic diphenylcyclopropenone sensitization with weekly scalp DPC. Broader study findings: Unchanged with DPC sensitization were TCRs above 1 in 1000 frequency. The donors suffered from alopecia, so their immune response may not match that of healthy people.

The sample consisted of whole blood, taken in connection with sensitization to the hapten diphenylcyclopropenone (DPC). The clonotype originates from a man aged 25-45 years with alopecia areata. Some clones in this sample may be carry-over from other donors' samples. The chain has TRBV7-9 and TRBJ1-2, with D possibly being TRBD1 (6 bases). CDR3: CASSPWGGQPGAGYTF. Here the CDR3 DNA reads TGTGCCAGCAGCCCTTGGGGCGGACAGCCAGGGGCGGGCTACACCTTC.